This T cell receptor beta chain was obtained from a study of glioma-infiltrating T cells. Study-level points and caveats: Tissue and blood shared very few CDR3 sequences. Tissue-blood divergence was below expectation in non-neoplastic patients, above in gliomas.

With 8 bases clipped from V and 2 bases from J, the junction kept 7 bases outside the gene matches. This CDR3 comprises 14 residues. The germline gives CDR1 MRHNA, CDR2 SNTAGT. TCR alpha and beta CDR3 regions were amplified from RNA using iRepertoire nested multiplex PCR. TCRdb itself ran the multiplex PCR reads through MiXCR, one entry per CDR3 protein. The table lists approximately 140,000 distinct CDR3 sequences, approximately 24% of them singletons. This clonotype has more than one count but fewer than ten. What it binds is not known. Sample: glioma tissue, nonneoplastic brain tissue, or PBMCs (not recorded which). The gene calls are TRBV6-4 and TRBJ2-3, with TRBD1 matching over 7 bases. The receptor's source is a human donor with low-grade glioma or glioblastoma, undergoing nonglioma brain surgery, or in good health (not recorded which). The CDR3 DNA follows: TGTGCCAGCGGGACAGAGGGACCCACAGATACGCAGTATTTT. This gives the protein CASGTEGPTDTQYF.